Listed here are 11 T cell receptor beta chains from one sample, sequenced in a study of PD-1 blockade in classical Hodgkin lymphoma. The time point here: newly diagnosed, previously untreated cHL patient sample. Purification of CD4+ T cells from thawed PBMCs was performed via magnetic negative selection. TCRdb's copy holds only in-frame clones and misses some; the assay was immunoSEQ multiplex PCR. The table has about 23,000 clones, approximately 91% seen once. The source material was CD4+ T cells from blood. The receptor set was obtained from a human donor with classical Hodgkin lymphoma.

Only one count was recorded for this clone. The chain joins TRBV7-9 to TRBJ2-5, with D unresolved. CDR1 is SEHNR, CDR2 FQNEAQ, per germline (reference sequence). The V gene lost 8 bases and the J gene lost 1 base, with 2 bases spanning the gap. This CDR3 region has 10 residues. In DNA form, the CDR3 reads TGTGCCAGCGCCCAAGAGACCCAGTACTTC. Translation gives CASAQETQYF.

The gene calls are TRBV11-2 and TRBJ2-3; 7 nucleotides match TRBD2. Trimming took 4 bases from V and 3 from J; bases not matched to a gene: 7. Per germline, CDR1 SGHAT and CDR2 FQNNGV. The CDR3 is 15 residues long. The CDR3 loop reads CASSSSGTITDTQYF. The CDR3 DNA sequence: TGTGCCAGCAGCTCCTCCGGGACTATTACAGATACGCAGTATTTT.

V is TRBV28 and J is TRBJ1-5, with D possibly being TRBD1 (6 bases). Germline lookup yields CDR1 MDHEN and CDR2 SYDVKM. The CDR3 runs to 17 residues. V was shortened by 3 bases and J by 3 bases, with 18 bases between the two germline ends. The CDR3 DNA reads TGTGCCAGCAGTTTTGGAAGGAAACAGGGCTTCAATCAGCCCCAGCATTTT. Translating it yields CASSFGRKQGFNQPQHF.

This clone was observed once. This chain joins TRBV7-9 and TRBJ2-7; D ambiguous. CDR1 and CDR2 (germline): SEHNR, FQNEAQ (reference sequence). The CDR3 is made up of 13 amino acids. Trimming stripped 5 bases from V and 6 bases from J, with 14 bases between. The CDR3 region is CASSPSFMSEQYF. CDR3 DNA sequence: TGTGCCAGCAGCCCCTCTTTTATGAGCGAGCAGTACTTC.

CDR3 sequence: CASSLFGGRETQYF. The DNA for the CDR3 is TGTGCCAGCAGCTTATTCGGGGGCCGGGAGACCCAGTACTTC. The chain links TRBV7-3 to TRBJ2-5; the D gene could be TRBD1 or TRBD2 (6 bases each). CDR3 length equals 14 residues. Trimming shortened V by 2 bases and J by 5 bases, and 12 bases separated the two germline ends. Germline V gene data show CDR1 as SGHTA and CDR2 as FQGTGA.

The chain employs TRBV5-1 and TRBJ1-3; D not resolved. The CDR3 length is 15 residues. Between the trimmed V and J ends, which lost 2 bases and 0 bases, there was a span of 9 bases. CDR1 is SGHRS, CDR2 YFSETQ, per germline. Here the CDR3 DNA reads TGCGCCAGCAGCTTCGGGGTTGCCTCTGGAAACACCATATATTTT. Translation: CASSFGVASGNTIYF.

This chain's CDR3 is CASRQGANEKLFF. CDR3 bases: TGTGCCAGCAGACAGGGCGCTAATGAAAAACTGTTTTTT. The chain couples TRBV19 to TRBJ1-4, with 7 positions matching TRBD1. This CDR3 comprises 13 residues. V lost 9 bases, J lost 3 bases, and 4 bases stayed unmatched. The germline CDR1 and CDR2 sequences are LNHDA and SQIVND (reference sequence).

The CDR3 coding sequence is TGCGCCAGCAGCTTGGCGTTAGCAATTCTGGGAGCCAACGTCCTGACTTTC. Translation: CASSLALAILGANVLTF. This chain connects TRBV5-1 to TRBJ2-6, with D unresolved. The CDR3 is 17 residues long. CDR1 and CDR2 from the germline V gene are SGHRS and YFSETQ. Trimming pared 0 bases from V and 7 bases from J, leaving 17 bases between. Complete variable domain (other parts from reference TRBV5-1 and TRBJ2-6): KAGVTQTPRYLIKTRGQQVTLSCSPISGHRSVSWYQQTPGQGLQFLFEYFSETQRNKGNFPGRFSGRQFSNSRSEMNVSTLELGDSALYLCASSLALAILGANVLTFGAGSRLTVL.

This chain joins TRBV15 and TRBJ2-5, with D possibly TRBD2 on 6 matching bases. Germline-derived CDR1 and CDR2 are LNHNV and YYDKDF (reference sequence). The CDR3 is made up of 15 amino acids. The V end was cut by 8 bases, the J end by 5 bases, with 21 bases between. CDR3 sequence reads: CATLSQRGIGETQYF. For the CDR3, the DNA is TGTGCCACCCTCTCCCAACGGGGGATCGGGGAGACCCAGTACTTC.

This chain uses TRBV5-1 with TRBJ1-5, with D possibly being TRBD1 (6 bases). Germline-derived CDR1 and CDR2 are SGHRS and YFSETQ. The CDR3 runs to 15 residues. Trimming removed 4 bases at V and 7 bases at J, with 18 bases between. The CDR3 nucleotides read TGCGCCAGCAGCATAGGGACAAGTGATGGGCAGCCCCAGCATTTT. It yields the protein CASSIGTSDGQPQHF.

The chain couples TRBV28 to TRBJ2-3; D unresolved. Germline assignment: CDR1 MDHEN and CDR2 SYDVKM. The CDR3 runs 14 residues. Between the trimmed V and J ends, which lost 5 bases and 6 bases, there was a span of 15 bases. The CDR3 loop is CASSLPVRVDTQYF. In DNA form, the CDR3 reads TGTGCCAGCAGTCTCCCCGTCCGGGTGGATACGCAGTATTTT.